The 30 T cell receptor beta chains in this list originate from one sample, sequenced in a study of T-cell memory formation after mild COVID-19. One entry per CDR3 protein, called by TCRdb with MiXCR from the 5' RACE reads. In the table there are approximately 350,000 distinct CDR3 sequences, approximately 13% of which are singletons. The specimen was PBMCs or a T cell subset sorted from them (not recorded which). The receptors were sampled from a man younger than 35 who had mild COVID-19 (a few samples of this study predate the infection). Cell type and time point are not known.

This clonotype occurred a few times. The chain has TRBV4-2 and TRBJ2-7; D could derive from TRBD1 or TRBD2 (6 bases each). Trimming stripped 0 bases from V and 3 bases from J, with 15 bases between. Germline-derived CDR1 and CDR2 are LGHNA and YNFKEQ. The CDR3 totals 16 residues. CDR3 region: CASSQDVPGALYEQYF. In DNA, the CDR3 is TGTGCCAGCAGCCAAGATGTTCCGGGGGCCCTCTACGAGCAGTACTTC.

The chain couples TRBV15 to TRBJ1-5, with 8 bases identical to TRBD1. Looked up from germline, CDR1 is LNHNV and CDR2 is YYDKDF (reference sequence). J was trimmed by 6 bases and V by 5 bases; bases with no gene match: 21. This CDR3 comprises 19 residues. The DNA of the CDR3 is TGTGCCACCAGCGGGCAACGAATCAGGGGGCTGGGGGACATTCAGCCCCAGCATTTT. Residues: CATSGQRIRGLGDIQPQHF.

Here the CDR3 DNA reads TGTGCCAGCAGGATGCTTAACCCAGACGGGCGTATTAGCTCCTATAATTCACCCCTCCACTTT. As protein: CASRMLNPDGRISSYNSPLHF. V usage is TRBV6-6 and J usage is TRBJ1-6; D is unresolved. The V end was cut by 6 bases, the J end by 0 bases, with 27 bases between. The CDR3 sequence is 21 residues long. CDR1 MNHNY and CDR2 SVGAGI come from the germline V gene (reference sequence).

This rearrangement joins TRBV7-3 to TRBJ2-1; tentative D call: TRBD2 (5 bases). The CDR3 spans 17 residues. The germline gives CDR1 SGHTA, CDR2 FQGTGA. Trimming took off 5 bases at V and 7 bases at J, with 24 bases between the two ends. CDR3 sequence reads: CASSPSRGPPGWNEQFF. CDR3 nucleotides: TGTGCCAGCAGCCCAAGTAGAGGCCCTCCGGGGTGGAATGAGCAGTTCTTC.

This clonotype was counted a few times. V is TRBV18 and J is TRBJ1-1; D is perhaps TRBD1 (6 bases). The CDR3 runs to 15 residues. Germline loops: CDR1 KGHSH, CDR2 LQKENI. V dropped 3 bases and J dropped 3 bases, with 14 bases sitting between them. CDR3 loop: CASSPGGARDTEAFF. In DNA form, the CDR3 reads TGTGCCAGCTCACCGGGGGGGGCGCGGGACACTGAAGCTTTCTTT.

The V and J genes are TRBV12-3 or TRBV12-4 and TRBJ2-1; 10 nucleotides line up with TRBD2. The CDR3 contains 15 residues. After removal of 3 bases from V and 10 bases from J, the junction contained 9 bases not matched to a gene. CDR3 amino acids: CASSFSSGGGGEQFF. For the CDR3, the DNA is TGTGCCAGCAGTTTTTCTAGCGGGGGAGGGGGAGAGCAGTTCTTC.

This clonotype was found many times. The DNA of the CDR3 is TGCGCCAGCAGCTCCGGGACCCTAGGTGGCTACACCTTC. Its translation: CASSSGTLGGYTF. The gene calls are TRBV5-1 and TRBJ1-2; D is perhaps TRBD1 (5 bases). The CDR3 is 13 residues long. The germline V gene has CDR1 SGHRS and CDR2 YFSETQ. V shed 3 bases and J shed 7 bases, with 13 bases lying between them.

This clonotype was observed a few times. This chain uses TRBV20-1 with TRBJ2-5, with D maybe TRBD2 (6 bases). V gave up 5 bases and J gave up 4 bases, with 14 bases separating them. There are 13 residues in the CDR3. Germline loops: CDR1 DFQATT, CDR2 SNEGSKA (reference sequence). The CDR3 protein is CSASYGGGETQYF. In nucleotides, the CDR3 is TGCAGTGCTTCCTACGGGGGAGGAGAGACCCAGTACTTC.

The CDR3 reads CSVIRTGLTYF. CDR3 bases: TGCAGCGTCATACGGACAGGCTTAACGTACTTC. The rearrangement uses TRBV29-1 and TRBJ2-7; 7 nucleotides align to TRBD1. CDR3 size: 11 residues. CDR1 is SQVTM, CDR2 ANQGSEA, per germline. V was pared by 6 bases and J by 12 bases, with 11 bases of the junction left unmatched.

This clonotype was detected many times. This chain links TRBV5-1 with TRBJ1-2; D unclear. There are 16 residues in the CDR3. V lost 3 bases, J lost 4 bases, and 19 bases lay in between. Germline V gene lookup returns CDR1 SGHRS and CDR2 YFSETQ. CDR3 in DNA: TGCGCCAGCAGCTACTCTTCGGCTGGGATTCGCTATGGCTACACCTTC. The encoded protein is CASSYSSAGIRYGYTF.

In this sample, this clonotype turned up many times. Here the CDR3 DNA reads TGCGCCAGCAGCTTGGACCTGCAGGGGACCCAGTACTTC. This codes for CASSLDLQGTQYF. The chain has TRBV5-1 and TRBJ2-5; perhaps TRBD1 as D (5 bases). The V gene's germline CDR1 is SGHRS and CDR2 YFSETQ. Trimming removed 0 bases from V and 7 bases from J, with 10 bases in between. CDR3 length equals 13 residues.

This chain uses TRBV2 with TRBJ2-3; 10 positions agree with TRBD2. Germline values: CDR1 SNHLY, CDR2 FYNNEI. Trimming removed 5 bases from V and 7 bases from J; junction bases left unmatched: 6. The CDR3 consists of 14 residues. The CDR3, as DNA: TGTGCCAGCAGTCTCGGACTAGCGGTCTATACGCAGTATTTT. It yields the protein CASSLGLAVYTQYF. The full variable domain, its missing parts supplied by reference TRBV2 and TRBJ2-3, is EPEVTQTPSHQVTQMGQEVILRCVPISNHLYFYWYRQILGQKVEFLVSFYNNEISEKSEIFDDQFSVERPDGSNFTLKIRSTKLEDSAMYFCASSLGLAVYTQYFGPGTRLTVL.

This clonotype has only a few counts. V and J are TRBV20-1 and TRBJ1-3; D is ambiguous. The CDR3 consists of 15 residues. In germline, CDR1 is DFQATT, CDR2 SNEGSKA (reference sequence). Trimming pared 1 base from V and 2 bases from J, leaving 12 bases between. The CDR3 sequence: CSARVSAAAGNTIYF. For the CDR3, the DNA is TGCAGTGCTAGAGTCTCGGCAGCCGCTGGAAACACCATATATTTT.

This clonotype has more than one count but fewer than ten. CDR3: CASSPKPWTNEAFF. CDR3 nucleotides: TGTGCCAGCAGCCCGAAACCCTGGACAAATGAAGCTTTCTTT. The chain links TRBV9 to TRBJ1-1; D possibly corresponds to TRBD1 (5 bases). Looked up from germline, CDR1 is SGDLS and CDR2 is YYNGEE. The CDR3 consists of 14 residues. The germline V and J ends were trimmed by 4 bases and 7 bases, with 17 bases remaining between them.

In its sample, this clonotype was seen a few times. V and J are TRBV12-3 or TRBV12-4 and TRBJ2-5; the D gene is possibly TRBD1 (7 bases). Trimming cost V 3 bases and J 4 bases, with 12 bases left between them. The CDR3 is 14 residues long. CDR3 residues: CASSLEQGGETQYF. DNA for the CDR3: TGTGCCAGCAGTTTGGAGCAGGGGGGAGAGACCCAGTACTTC.

The table lists this clonotype with a few counts. The genes are TRBV18 and TRBJ1-6, with D unclear. The CDR3 totals 15 residues. V lost 2 bases and J 7 bases, leaving 12 bases between the germline ends. CDR1 and CDR2 from the germline V gene are KGHSH and LQKENI. The DNA of the CDR3 is TGTGCCAGCTCACCATCCAGGAGGATCAATTCACCCCTCCACTTT. Protein: CASSPSRRINSPLHF.

Here the CDR3 reads CSAKPPGRNMGYTF. The DNA of the CDR3 is TGCAGTGCAAAGCCCCCGGGACGGAATATGGGCTACACCTTC. V and J are TRBV20-1 and TRBJ1-2; D perhaps matches TRBD1 (5 bases). The CDR3 loop spans 14 amino acids. The germline CDR1 and CDR2 sequences are DFQATT and SNEGSKA (reference sequence). V lost 6 bases to trimming and J lost 8 bases, with 22 bases between them.

The rearrangement joins TRBV4-3 to TRBJ2-3, with D hard to call. The CDR3 extends over 13 amino acids. Germline V CDR1 and CDR2: LGHNA, YSLEER. V dropped 5 bases and J dropped 2 bases, with 8 bases sitting between them. CDR3 residues: CASSARATDTQYF. The CDR3 nucleotides read TGCGCCAGCAGCGCCCGGGCCACAGATACGCAGTATTTT.

The chain has TRBV20-1 and TRBJ2-3, with 8 bases lining up with TRBD2. Losses at the gene ends were 4 bases for V and 2 bases for J; bases not matched to a gene: 5. The CDR3 loop spans 14 amino acids. CDR1 and CDR2 (germline): DFQATT, SNEGSKA (reference sequence). The CDR3 sequence is CSATGLASTDTQYF. In DNA, the CDR3 is TGCAGTGCTACTGGACTAGCCTCCACAGATACGCAGTATTTT.

This clonotype has just a few counts. A junction end diverges from the germline sequence, so it may reflect a read error. CDR3 DNA sequence: TGCGCCGCACGCCCTGGGGAGGACGTAACTGCAGCTTTCTTT. Its translation is CAARPGEDVTAAFF. The chain uses TRBV10-2 and TRBJ1-1; no clear D gene. Germline V gives CDR1 WSHSY, CDR2 SAAADI. The CDR3 covers 14 residues.

This clonotype has more than one count but fewer than ten. The chain's CDR3 is CASTLDRDYGYTF. The CDR3 DNA reads as TGTGCCAGCACCCTCGACAGGGACTATGGCTACACCTTC. The V and J genes are TRBV6-2 or TRBV6-3 and TRBJ1-2; 7 positions match TRBD1. Trimming at V came to 7 bases and at J to 3 bases, leaving 5 bases not matched to a gene. Germline assignment: CDR1 MNHEY and CDR2 SVGEGT. The CDR3 covers 13 residues.

The chain uses TRBV9 and TRBJ1-1; 7 bases line up with TRBD1. The V gene end was trimmed by 5 bases and the J gene end by 6 bases; junction bases not matched to a gene: 4. Per the germline V gene, CDR1 is SGDLS and CDR2 is YYNGEE. CDR3 length: 12 residues. The CDR3 is CASRAGTAEAFF. The CDR3 nucleotides read TGTGCCAGCAGAGCCGGGACAGCTGAAGCTTTCTTT.

CDR3: CSAPTGRENTEAFF. CDR3 nucleotides: TGCAGTGCTCCTACAGGCCGGGAGAACACTGAAGCTTTCTTT. The chain uses TRBV20-1 and TRBJ1-1; D perhaps matches TRBD1 (5 bases). V was trimmed by 5 bases and J by 1 base, leaving 14 bases between them. The CDR3 totals 14 residues. Germline values: CDR1 DFQATT, CDR2 SNEGSKA (reference sequence).

This clonotype has a handful of counts. The V call is TRBV24-1, the J call TRBJ1-3; D is ambiguous. Germline values: CDR1 KGHDR, CDR2 SFDVKD. V was shortened by 2 bases and J by 12 bases, with 4 bases between the two germline ends. The length of the CDR3 is 10 residues. The DNA for the CDR3 is TGTGCCACCAGTGATTCCTGCATATATTTT. Translation: CATSDSCIYF.

A few counts support this clonotype. The chain joins TRBV23-1 to TRBJ2-5, with 11 bases that match TRBD1. TRBV23-1 is identified as an open reading frame with a role that is uncertain. The CDR3 totals 16 residues. V gave up 4 bases and J gave up 6 bases; unmatched junction bases: 10. CDR3 DNA: TGCGCCAGCAGTCGTACGGGACAGGGGGGAGTAAAGACCCAGTACTTC. Translating gives CASSRTGQGGVKTQYF.

This clonotype was found many times. The chain links TRBV4-2 to TRBJ2-1; 9 positions match TRBD2. This CDR3 comprises 15 residues. V was clipped by 3 bases and J by 9 bases; unmatched bases: 9. Germline V CDR1 and CDR2: LGHNA, YNFKEQ. The CDR3 sequence: CASSQTGGGAAEQFF. DNA for the CDR3: TGTGCCAGCAGCCAGACAGGCGGGGGGGCCGCTGAGCAGTTCTTC.

The V call is TRBV29-1, the J call TRBJ2-3; 10 bases map to TRBD2. J was trimmed by 6 bases and V by 4 bases; bases with no gene match: 7. The CDR3 is made up of 14 amino acids. Germline CDR1 reads SQVTM; CDR2 reads ANQGSEA. The CDR3 sequence is CSVVVSGGWDTQYF. Here the CDR3 DNA reads TGCAGCGTTGTTGTTAGCGGGGGGTGGGATACGCAGTATTTT.

This clonotype was found many times. The V call is TRBV12-3 or TRBV12-4, the J call TRBJ2-1; 12 bases agree with TRBD1. The V gene end was trimmed by 8 bases and the J gene end by 0 bases; junction bases not matched to a gene: 5. This CDR3 comprises 16 residues. As DNA, the CDR3 is TGTGCCAGCGCGGGACAGGGGGCGAGCTCCTACAATGAGCAGTTCTTC. This gives the protein CASAGQGASSYNEQFF.

This clonotype appeared a few times. The chain is built from TRBV9 and TRBJ2-1, with 9 bases matching TRBD2. CDR1 and CDR2 (germline): SGDLS, YYNGEE. There are 18 residues in the CDR3. V shed 0 bases, J shed 4 bases, and the junction held 11 bases outside the gene matches. For the CDR3, the DNA is TGTGCCAGCAGCGTAGCTGGTTTTGGTAGCGGGGGATACAATGAGCAGTTCTTC. Its protein product is CASSVAGFGSGGYNEQFF.

In this sample, this clonotype turned up a few times. V usage is TRBV10-3 and J usage is TRBJ1-1; no reliable D call. Trimming cost V 7 bases and J 1 base, with 7 bases left between them. Per the germline V gene, CDR1 is ENHRY and CDR2 is SYGVKD. The CDR3 covers 12 residues. DNA for the CDR3: TGTGCCATCAAGGAGGGGAACACTGAAGCTTTCTTT. It encodes CAIKEGNTEAFF.